This T cell receptor beta chain is drawn from a study of shared clonotypes between healthy human individuals. Study outcomes and limitations: Researchers found naive subsets generally carried larger estimated richness than memory subsets. Between a handful of donors, naive CD4 clonotypes were shared at a level of about 5%.

Each of the donors was a healthy adult who was HIV-negative and had not had a recent acute infection or vaccination. Under the authors' procedure: ImmunoSEQ output held junction-only sequences without quality scores, so filtering differed. Sequencing was performed with immunoSEQ multiplex PCR; in TCRdb, only in-frame clones are kept and a portion is missing. The DNA was the basis for D and trimming; V, J and clone size are from that table. The data hold around 750,000 clones, with roughly 70% observed a single time. CDR3 length: 13 residues. Germline V gives CDR1 MGHRA, CDR2 YSYEKL. The V and J ends lost 0 bases and 5 bases respectively, with 6 bases between them. About this clone: The antigen is not known.

V gene TRBV4-1 combines with J gene TRBJ2-3; no clear D gene. The sequence was collected from a woman younger than 45 in good health. Sequences were obtained from memory CD4+ T cells sorted from blood. Regarding subset: CD45RA-negative fraction. CDR3: CASSQDPGDTQYF. CDR3 bases: TGCGCCAGCAGCCAAGATCCTGGAGATACGCAGTATTTT.